The source of this TCR beta chain is a study of regulatory T cells in long-lasting Graves disease. Study context: A definition of persistent Graves' disease required over 5 years of antithyroid drugs plus positive TSH receptor antibodies.

Building the TCR beta libraries relied on iRepertoire HTBI primers, and CDR3 regions underwent Arm-PCR. TCRdb passed the multiplex PCR reads through MiXCR, listing each CDR3 protein once. The sample lists around 460,000 distinct CDR3 sequences, 22% occurring once. With respect to this clonotype: As yet, its antigen is unknown.

CDR3 length equals 13 residues. Per germline, CDR1 SNHLY and CDR2 FYNNEI. The ends were cut back, 4 bases at V and 8 bases at J, with 11 bases in the middle. The time point here: persistent/refractory GD, antithyroid drugs over 5 years with positive TRAb. PBMC RNA served as the TCR library source. Findings of the study overall: Persistent Graves' cases showed lower TCR diversity than newly diagnosed cases. Among samples with persistent disease, TRBV28, TRBJ1-2 and TRBJ2-5 were favored. Whereas new patients shared roughly 910 public clonotypes, persistent patients shared more, at about 3,000.

This receptor was taken from a female donor with Graves disease. The sample in question was peripheral blood mononuclear cells (PBMCs), obtained when the disease was refractory, from a patient treated with antithyroid drugs. The chain recombines TRBV2 with TRBJ1-4, with D maybe TRBD1 (5 bases). The CDR3 here is CASSVKGWEKLFF. The DNA for the CDR3 is TGTGCCAGCAGTGTAAAGGGGTGGGAAAAACTGTTTTTT.